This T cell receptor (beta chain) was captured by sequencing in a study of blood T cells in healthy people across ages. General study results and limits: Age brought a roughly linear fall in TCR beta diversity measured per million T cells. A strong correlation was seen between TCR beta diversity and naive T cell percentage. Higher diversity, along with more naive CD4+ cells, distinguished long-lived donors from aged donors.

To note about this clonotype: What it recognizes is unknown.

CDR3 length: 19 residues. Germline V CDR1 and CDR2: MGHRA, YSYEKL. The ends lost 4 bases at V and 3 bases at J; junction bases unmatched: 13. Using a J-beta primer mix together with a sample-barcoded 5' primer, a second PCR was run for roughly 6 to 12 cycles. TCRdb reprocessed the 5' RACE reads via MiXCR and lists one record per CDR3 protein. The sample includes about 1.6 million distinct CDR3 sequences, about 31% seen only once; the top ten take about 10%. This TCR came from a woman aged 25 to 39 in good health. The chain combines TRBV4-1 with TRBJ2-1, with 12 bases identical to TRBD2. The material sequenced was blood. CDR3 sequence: CASSRQVLAGGPGYNEQFF. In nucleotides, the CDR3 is TGCGCCAGCAGCCGCCAGGTCCTAGCGGGGGGGCCGGGCTACAATGAGCAGTTCTTC.